This T cell receptor beta chain was sequenced in a study of regulatory T cells in long-lasting Graves disease. HTBI primers from iRepertoire and Arm-PCR of CDR3 regions yielded the TCR beta libraries. TCRdb called the multiplex PCR reads again in MiXCR, with one record for every CDR3 protein. Of hundreds of thousands of distinct CDR3 sequences in the sample, 15% to 20% were seen once. This clonotype was counted many times. The CDR3 runs to 13 residues. Deletions cut 7 bases from V and 5 bases from J, with 14 bases between. CDR1 and CDR2 from the germline V gene are MDHEN and SYDVKM. The time point here: newly diagnosed GD, antithyroid drugs for less than 3 months. PBMC RNA was the source of the TCR library. This sample was also put to use in a study of T cells in Graves' hyperthyroidism and ophthalmopathy. That source notes: Clinical symptoms, serum thyroxine, TRAb, thyroid ultrasound and orbital computed tomography informed diagnoses.

Specimen: peripheral blood mononuclear cells (PBMCs), collected at new diagnosis, from a patient treated with antithyroid drugs. The sequence was obtained from a woman aged 35-65 years with Graves disease. This chain joins TRBV28 and TRBJ2-5, with D possibly matching TRBD1 (5 bases). CDR3 DNA sequence: TGTGCCAGCACCAGTACAGGCGTGGAGACCCAGTACTTC. Translating it yields CASTSTGVETQYF.